The 4 T cell receptor beta chains presented below share a single source sample, sequenced in a study of blood T cell repertoires in COVID-19. Sequenced by immunoSEQ multiplex PCR; TCRdb stores in-frame clones only, minus some. The sample carries some 100,000 clones, approximately 82% recorded once. Input material: peripheral blood. These receptors were collected from a woman over 75 with active or convalescent COVID-19.

The CDR3 sequence: CASSQRGNEQYF. In DNA form, the CDR3 reads TGCGCCAGCAGCCAAAGGGGGAACGAGCAGTACTTC. The V call is TRBV4-1, the J call TRBJ2-7, with a possible D match to TRBD1 (6 bases). V dropped 2 bases and J dropped 5 bases, with 7 bases sitting between them. This CDR3 spans 12 amino acids. Per germline, CDR1 MGHRA and CDR2 YSYEKL.

This chain connects TRBV5-1 to TRBJ2-3; D is unresolved. Trimming left V 0 bases short and J 2 bases short, with 7 bases between. The CDR3 extends over 14 amino acids. In germline, CDR1 is SGHRS, CDR2 YFSETQ. The CDR3 nucleotides read TGCGCCAGCAGCTTGGCGACATCCACAGATACGCAGTATTTT. Translating it yields CASSLATSTDTQYF.

This chain links TRBV14 with TRBJ1-1, with D hard to call. This CDR3 contains 15 residues. Trimming pared 6 bases from V and 1 base from J, leaving 15 bases between. Germline CDR1 is SGHDN and CDR2 is FVKESK. The DNA of the CDR3 is TGTGCCAGCAGACCCACCCGGGGTAAGAACACTGAAGCTTTCTTT. This gives the protein CASRPTRGKNTEAFF.

This clone was counted a few times. The CDR3 here is CASSQDGTGTHQPQHF. CDR3 nucleotides: TGTGCCAGCAGCCAAGATGGGACAGGAACCCATCAGCCCCAGCATTTT. The chain recombines TRBV3-1 (or the pseudogene TRBV3-2) with TRBJ1-5; the match to TRBD1 covers 8 bases. From germline, CDR1 is LGHDT and CDR2 YNNKEL (reference sequence). The CDR3 loop spans 16 amino acids. Trimming took 0 bases from V and 5 from J; bases not matched to a gene: 6.